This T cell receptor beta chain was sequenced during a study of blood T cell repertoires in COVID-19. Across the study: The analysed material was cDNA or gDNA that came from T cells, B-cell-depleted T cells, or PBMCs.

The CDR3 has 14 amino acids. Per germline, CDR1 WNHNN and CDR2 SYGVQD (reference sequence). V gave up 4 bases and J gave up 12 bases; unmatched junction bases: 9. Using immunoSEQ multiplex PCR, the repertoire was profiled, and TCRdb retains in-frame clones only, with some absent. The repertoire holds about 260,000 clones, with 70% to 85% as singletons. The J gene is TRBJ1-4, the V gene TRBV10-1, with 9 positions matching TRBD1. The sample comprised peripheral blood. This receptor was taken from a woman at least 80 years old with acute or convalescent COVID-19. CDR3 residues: CASSVLLQGAELFF. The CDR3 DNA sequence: TGCGCCAGCAGTGTACTTTTACAGGGGGCTGAACTGTTTTTT.